These 9 T cell receptor beta chains were all obtained from the same sample, sequenced in a study of PD-L1 blockade in urothelial cancer. Profiled with immunoSEQ multiplex PCR; TCRdb holds only in-frame clones, not every one. The data hold about 63,000 clones, with roughly 76% observed a single time. The time point was: pretreatment peripheral blood. The sample consisted of PBMCs, taken around atezolizumab (anti-PD-L1) treatment. The receptors here all came from a man in his 70s with urothelial cancer.

This clone came up a few times. The sample holds other DNA sequences that translate to the same CDR3. The rearrangement links TRBV5-1 to TRBJ1-6; a possible D gene is TRBD1 (5 bases). Germline V CDR1 and CDR2: SGHRS, YFSETQ. The CDR3 totals 14 residues. The V and J ends lost 0 bases and 7 bases respectively, with 8 bases between them. The CDR3 sequence is CASSLGDSNSPLHF. The CDR3 DNA is TGCGCCAGCAGCTTGGGAGACAGCAATTCACCCCTCCACTTT.

This clone has just a few counts. The rearrangement links TRBV28 to TRBJ2-1, with 12 bases that match TRBD2. Germline CDR1 reads MDHEN; CDR2 reads SYDVKM. Trimming took 6 bases from V and 9 from J; bases not matched to a gene: 12. The CDR3 sequence is 16 residues long. Written as DNA, the CDR3 is TGTGCCAGCAGCCCCGGCCTAGCGGGAGGGCCAGTTGAGCAGTTCTTC. Its translation: CASSPGLAGGPVEQFF. The full variable domain, with the rest looked up from reference TRBV28 and TRBJ2-1, is DVKVTQSSRYLVKRTGEKVFLECVQDMDHENMFWYRQDPGLGLRLIYFSYDVKMKEKGDIPEGYSVSREKKERFSLILESASTNQTSMYLCASSPGLAGGPVEQFFGPGTRLTVL.

The rearrangement joins TRBV2 to TRBJ1-1, with D perhaps TRBD1 (5 bases). Looked up from germline, CDR1 is SNHLY and CDR2 is FYNNEI. This CDR3 is 14 amino acids long. Trimming shortened V by 8 bases and J by 1 base, and 14 bases separated the two germline ends. CDR3 protein: CASGPQVQNTEAFF. CDR3 coding DNA: TGTGCCAGCGGACCACAGGTTCAGAACACTGAAGCTTTCTTT.

This chain joins TRBV9 and TRBJ2-7; D is undetermined. This CDR3 contains 12 residues. The V gene's germline CDR1 is SGDLS and CDR2 YYNGEE. V was cut by 1 base and J by 6 bases, with 8 bases left in between. CDR3 in amino acids: CASSVSGGEQYF. The DNA for the CDR3 is TGTGCCAGCAGCGTATCAGGTGGCGAGCAGTACTTC. The whole variable domain, filled in from reference TRBV9 and TRBJ2-7, reads DSGVTQTPKHLITATGQRVTLRCSPRSGDLSVYWYQQSLDQGLQFLIQYYNGEERAKGNILERFSAQQFPDLHSELNLSSLELGDSALYFCASSVSGGEQYFGPGTRLTVT.

The chain recombines TRBV7-9 with TRBJ2-7, with TRBD2 matching 9 bases. V shed 1 base, J shed 3 bases, and the junction held 13 bases outside the gene matches. The CDR3 length is 18 residues. Per germline, CDR1 SEHNR and CDR2 FQNEAQ (reference sequence). The CDR3 sequence is CASSLDRYGTSFLYEQYF. The CDR3 DNA reads as TGTGCCAGCAGCTTAGACCGATACGGGACTAGCTTTCTCTACGAGCAGTACTTC.

This clone was observed a handful of times. The chain links TRBV7-2 to TRBJ2-7; D perhaps matches TRBD1 (5 bases). The V end lost 5 bases, the J end lost 5 bases, and 10 bases lay between the germline ends. The germline V gene encodes CDR1 SGHTA and CDR2 FQGNSA. There are 12 residues in the CDR3. Here the CDR3 reads CASSITTDEQYF. DNA of the CDR3: TGTGCCAGCAGCATCACGACAGACGAGCAGTACTTC. Supplemented by reference TRBV7-2 and TRBJ2-7, the full variable domain reads GAGVSQSPSNKVTEKGKDVELRCDPISGHTALYWYRQSLGQGLEFLIYFQGNSAPDKSGLPSDRFSAERTGGSVSTLTIQRTQQEDSAVYLCASSITTDEQYFGPGTRLTVT.

The CDR3, as DNA: TGTGCCAGCAGCCCGGGACAGGGAATGGGCTACACCTTC. Its translation is CASSPGQGMGYTF. This chain uses TRBV14 with TRBJ1-2, with 9 nucleotides matching TRBD1. V lost 4 bases, J lost 8 bases, and 5 bases stayed unmatched. The CDR3 contains 13 residues. Germline assignment: CDR1 SGHDN and CDR2 FVKESK.

The chain carries TRBV18 and TRBJ1-2, with 7 bases matching TRBD1. The CDR3 runs to 14 residues. Germline V lookup: CDR1 KGHSH, CDR2 LQKENI. The ends lost 0 bases at V and 6 bases at J; junction bases unmatched: 4. The CDR3 sequence is CASSPPTGTDGYTF. DNA of the CDR3: TGTGCCAGCTCACCACCGACAGGGACGGATGGCTACACCTTC. The whole variable domain, remainder taken from reference TRBV18 and TRBJ1-2, is NAGVMQNPRHLVRRRGQEARLRCSPMKGHSHVYWYRQLPEEGLKFMVYLQKENIIDESGMPKERFSAEFPKEGPSILRIQQVVRGDSAAYFCASSPPTGTDGYTFGSGTRLTVV.

This chain connects TRBV2 to TRBJ2-5; 7 nucleotides line up with TRBD1. CDR3 length equals 13 residues. Germline values: CDR1 SNHLY, CDR2 FYNNEI. V shed 8 bases, J shed 2 bases, and the junction held 5 bases outside the gene matches. CDR3 coding DNA: TGTGCCAGCCTACAGGGGAGTCAAGAGACCCAGTACTTC. Translation: CASLQGSQETQYF.